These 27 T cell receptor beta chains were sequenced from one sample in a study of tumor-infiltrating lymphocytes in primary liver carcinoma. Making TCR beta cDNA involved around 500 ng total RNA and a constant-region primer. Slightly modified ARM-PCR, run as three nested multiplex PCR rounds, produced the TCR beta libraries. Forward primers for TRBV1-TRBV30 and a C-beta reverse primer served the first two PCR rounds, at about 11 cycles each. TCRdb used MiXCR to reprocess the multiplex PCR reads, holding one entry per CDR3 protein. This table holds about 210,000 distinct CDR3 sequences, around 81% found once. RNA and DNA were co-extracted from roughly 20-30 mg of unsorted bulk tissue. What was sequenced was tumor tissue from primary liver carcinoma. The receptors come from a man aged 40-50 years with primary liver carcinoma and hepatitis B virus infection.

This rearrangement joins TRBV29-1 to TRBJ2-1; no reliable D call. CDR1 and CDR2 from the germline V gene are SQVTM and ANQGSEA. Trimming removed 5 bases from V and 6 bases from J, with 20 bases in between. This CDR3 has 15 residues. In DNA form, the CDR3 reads TGCAGCGTTAATCTTTCTAGGGCCATTAGCAATGAGCAGTTCTTC. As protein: CSVNLSRAISNEQFF.

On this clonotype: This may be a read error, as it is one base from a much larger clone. Here the CDR3 reads CDSSLGGKNTEAFF. As DNA, the CDR3 is TGTGACAGCAGTTTAGGGGGAAAGAACACTGAAGCTTTCTTT. The V and J genes are TRBV28 and TRBJ1-1; D is perhaps TRBD1 (6 bases). The V gene's germline CDR1 is MDHEN and CDR2 SYDVKM. The CDR3 extends over 14 amino acids.

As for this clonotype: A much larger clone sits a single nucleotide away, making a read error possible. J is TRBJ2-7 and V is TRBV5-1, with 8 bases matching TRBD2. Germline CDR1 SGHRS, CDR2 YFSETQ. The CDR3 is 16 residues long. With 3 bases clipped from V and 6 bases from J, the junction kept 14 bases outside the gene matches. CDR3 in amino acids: CASSSRLPGLDGEQYF. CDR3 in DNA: TGCGCCAGCAGCTCCCGACTCCCGGGACTAGACGGCGAGCAGTACTTC.

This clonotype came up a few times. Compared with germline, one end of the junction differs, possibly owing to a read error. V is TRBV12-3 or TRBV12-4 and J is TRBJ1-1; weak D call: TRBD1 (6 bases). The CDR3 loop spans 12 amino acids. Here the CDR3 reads CPSTGHGGESFF. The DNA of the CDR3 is TGTCCCAGTACGGGACACGGCGGTGAATCTTTCTTT.

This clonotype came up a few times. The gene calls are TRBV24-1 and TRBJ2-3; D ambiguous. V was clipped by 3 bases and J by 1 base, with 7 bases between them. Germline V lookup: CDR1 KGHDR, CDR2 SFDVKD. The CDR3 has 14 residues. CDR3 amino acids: CATSDPTGTDTQYF. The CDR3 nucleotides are TGTGCCACCAGTGATCCCACCGGCACAGATACGCAGTATTTT.

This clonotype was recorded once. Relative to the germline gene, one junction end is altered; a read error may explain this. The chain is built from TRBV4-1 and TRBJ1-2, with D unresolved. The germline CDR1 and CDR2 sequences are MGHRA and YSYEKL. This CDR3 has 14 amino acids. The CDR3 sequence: CASSQSHGFYGNTF. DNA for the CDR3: TGCGCCAGCAGCCAATCTCACGGATTCTATGGCAACACCTTC.

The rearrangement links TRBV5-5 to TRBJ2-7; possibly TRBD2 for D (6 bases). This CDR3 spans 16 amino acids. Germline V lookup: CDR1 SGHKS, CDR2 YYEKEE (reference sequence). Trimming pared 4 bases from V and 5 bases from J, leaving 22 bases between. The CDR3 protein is CASSTIFIRRGDEQYF. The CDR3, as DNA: TGTGCCAGCAGCACAATCTTCATCAGGCGCGGGGACGAGCAGTACTTC.

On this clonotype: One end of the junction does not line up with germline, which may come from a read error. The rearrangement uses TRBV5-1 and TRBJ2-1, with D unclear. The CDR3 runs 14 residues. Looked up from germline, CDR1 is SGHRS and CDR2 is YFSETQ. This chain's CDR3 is CASSLELQSNEHFF. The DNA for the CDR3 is TGCGCCAGCAGCTTGGAACTCCAATCCAATGAGCATTTCTTC.

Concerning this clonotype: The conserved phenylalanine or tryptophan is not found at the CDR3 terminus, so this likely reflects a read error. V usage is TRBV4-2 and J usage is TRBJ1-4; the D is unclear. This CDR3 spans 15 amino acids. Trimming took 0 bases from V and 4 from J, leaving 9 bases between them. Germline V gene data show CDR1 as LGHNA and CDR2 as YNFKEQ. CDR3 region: CASSQERIHNEKLFY. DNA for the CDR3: TGTGCCAGCAGCCAAGAACGGATTCATAATGAAAAACTGTTTTAT.

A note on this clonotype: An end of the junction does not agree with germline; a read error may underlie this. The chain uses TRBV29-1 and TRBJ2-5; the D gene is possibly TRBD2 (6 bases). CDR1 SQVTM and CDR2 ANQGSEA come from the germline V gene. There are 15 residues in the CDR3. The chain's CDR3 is CRVEGPGRLQETQYF. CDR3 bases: TGCAGGGTTGAGGGACCCGGGAGACTCCAAGAGACCCAGTACTTC. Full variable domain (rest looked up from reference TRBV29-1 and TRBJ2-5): SAVISQKPSRDICQRGTSLTIQCQVDSQVTMMFWYRQQPGQSLTLIATANQGSEATYESGFVIDKFPISRPNLTFSTLTVSNMSPEDSSIYLCRVEGPGRLQETQYFGPGTRLLVL.

The CDR3, as DNA: TGTGCCAGCAGCATCCTAGCGGGAGGGCCCACAGATACGCAGTATTTT. Protein: CASSILAGGPTDTQYF. The chain links TRBV5-4 to TRBJ2-3; 12 positions agree with TRBD2. The V and J ends lost 4 bases and 2 bases, in that order; junction bases with no gene match: 5. The CDR3 covers 16 residues. From germline, CDR1 is SGHNT and CDR2 YYREEE (reference sequence).

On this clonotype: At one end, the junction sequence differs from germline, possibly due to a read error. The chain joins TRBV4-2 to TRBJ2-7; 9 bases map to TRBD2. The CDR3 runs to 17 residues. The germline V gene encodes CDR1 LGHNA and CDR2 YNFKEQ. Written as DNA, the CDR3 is TGTGACAGCAGCCAAGCGGGGGGTCAGTTTAGCTCCTACGAGGAGTACTTC. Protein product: CDSSQAGGQFSSYEEYF.

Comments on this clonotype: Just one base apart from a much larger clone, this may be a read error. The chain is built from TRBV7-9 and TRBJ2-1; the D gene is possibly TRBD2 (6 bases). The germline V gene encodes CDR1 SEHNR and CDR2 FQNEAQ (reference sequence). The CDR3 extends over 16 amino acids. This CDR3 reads CASSPPGAPSYNGQFF. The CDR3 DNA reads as TGTGCCAGCAGCCCCCCGGGAGCACCTTCCTACAATGGGCAGTTCTTC.

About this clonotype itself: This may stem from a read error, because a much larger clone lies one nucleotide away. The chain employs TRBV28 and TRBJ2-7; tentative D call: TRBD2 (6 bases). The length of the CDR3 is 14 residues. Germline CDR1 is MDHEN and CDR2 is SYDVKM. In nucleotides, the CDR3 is TGTGCCAGCAGTCCGGGACTTGTGTCCTACGAGCAGCACTTC. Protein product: CASSPGLVSYEQHF.

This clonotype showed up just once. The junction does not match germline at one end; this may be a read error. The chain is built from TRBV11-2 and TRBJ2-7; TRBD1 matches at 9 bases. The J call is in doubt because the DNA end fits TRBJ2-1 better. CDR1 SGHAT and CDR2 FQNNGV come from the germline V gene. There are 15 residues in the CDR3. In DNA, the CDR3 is TGTGCCAGCAGTTTAGGATGGACAGGGGATAACGAGCAGTTCTTC. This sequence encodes CASSLGWTGDNEQFF.

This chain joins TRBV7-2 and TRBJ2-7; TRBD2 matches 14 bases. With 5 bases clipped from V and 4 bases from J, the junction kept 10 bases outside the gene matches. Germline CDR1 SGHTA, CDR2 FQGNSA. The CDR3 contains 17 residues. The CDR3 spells CASSRRTSGRLSYEQYF. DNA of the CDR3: TGTGCCAGCAGCCGGCGGACTAGCGGGAGGCTCTCTTACGAGCAGTACTTC.

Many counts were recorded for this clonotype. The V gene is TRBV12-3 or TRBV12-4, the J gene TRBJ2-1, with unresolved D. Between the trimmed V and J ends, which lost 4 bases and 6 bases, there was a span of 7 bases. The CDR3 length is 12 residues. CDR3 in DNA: TGTGCCAGCAGTTGGCACATCAATGAGCAGTTCTTC. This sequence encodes CASSWHINEQFF.

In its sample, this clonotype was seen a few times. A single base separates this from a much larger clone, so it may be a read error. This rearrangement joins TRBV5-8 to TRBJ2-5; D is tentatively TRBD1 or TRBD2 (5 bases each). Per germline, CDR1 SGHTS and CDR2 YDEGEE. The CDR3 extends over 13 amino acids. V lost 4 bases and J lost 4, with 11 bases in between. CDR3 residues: CASSQGPGETQYF. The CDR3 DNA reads TGTGCCAGCAGCCAGGGACCTGGAGAGACCCAGTACTTC.

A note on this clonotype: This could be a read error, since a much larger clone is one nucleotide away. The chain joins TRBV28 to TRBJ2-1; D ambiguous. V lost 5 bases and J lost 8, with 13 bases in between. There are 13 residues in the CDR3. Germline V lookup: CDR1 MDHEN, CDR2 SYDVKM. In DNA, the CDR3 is TGTGCCAGCAGTACCCGCAGTCGCGATGAGCAGTTCTTC. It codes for CASSTRSRDEQFF.

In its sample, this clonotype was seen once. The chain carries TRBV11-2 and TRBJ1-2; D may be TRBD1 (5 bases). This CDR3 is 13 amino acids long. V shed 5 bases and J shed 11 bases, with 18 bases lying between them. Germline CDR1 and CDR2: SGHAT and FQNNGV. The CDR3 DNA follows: TGTGCCAGCAGCGTCGGGAGGGGTGGAGATTACACCTTC. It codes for CASSVGRGGDYTF.

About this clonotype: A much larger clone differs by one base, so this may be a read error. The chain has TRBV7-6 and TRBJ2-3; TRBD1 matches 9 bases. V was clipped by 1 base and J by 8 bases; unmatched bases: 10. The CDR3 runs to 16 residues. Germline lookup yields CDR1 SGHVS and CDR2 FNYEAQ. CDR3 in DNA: TGTGCCAGCAGCTTAGGGGGGACAGGGCCGCAAGTTACGCAGTATTTT. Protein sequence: CASSLGGTGPQVTQYF.

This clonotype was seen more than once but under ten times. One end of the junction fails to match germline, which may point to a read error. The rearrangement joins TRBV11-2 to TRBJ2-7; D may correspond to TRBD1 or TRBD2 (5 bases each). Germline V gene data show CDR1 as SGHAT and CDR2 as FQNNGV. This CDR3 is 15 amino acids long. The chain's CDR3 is CTSSLVAREFYEQYF. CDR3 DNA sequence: TGTACCAGCAGCTTAGTGGCCAGGGAGTTTTACGAGCAGTACTTC.

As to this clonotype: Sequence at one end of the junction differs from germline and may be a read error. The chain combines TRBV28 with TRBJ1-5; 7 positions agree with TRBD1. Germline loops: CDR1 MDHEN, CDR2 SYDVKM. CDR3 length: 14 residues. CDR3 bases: TGTGCCAGCAGTTTCCCAGGGGACAGCCAGCCCCAGTACTTT. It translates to CASSFPGDSQPQYF.

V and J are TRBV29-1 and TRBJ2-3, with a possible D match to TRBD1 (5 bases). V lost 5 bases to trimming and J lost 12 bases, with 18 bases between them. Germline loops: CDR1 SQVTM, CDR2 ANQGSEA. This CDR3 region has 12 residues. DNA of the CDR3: TGCAGCGTTAGTGCCAATGGGGCTACACAGTATTTT. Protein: CSVSANGATQYF.

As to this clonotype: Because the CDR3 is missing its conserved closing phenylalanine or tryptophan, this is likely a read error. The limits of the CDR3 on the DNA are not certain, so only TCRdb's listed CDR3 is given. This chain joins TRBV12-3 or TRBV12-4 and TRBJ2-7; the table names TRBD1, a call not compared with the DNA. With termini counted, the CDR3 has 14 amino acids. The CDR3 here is CASSPRQVSYEQDL.

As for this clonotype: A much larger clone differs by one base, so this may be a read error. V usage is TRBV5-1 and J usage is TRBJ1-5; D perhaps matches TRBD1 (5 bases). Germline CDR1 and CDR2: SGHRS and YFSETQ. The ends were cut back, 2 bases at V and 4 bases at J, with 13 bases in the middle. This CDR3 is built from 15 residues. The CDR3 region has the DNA TGCGCCAGCAGCTTAACGACAGTGGGGAATCAGCCCCAGCATTTT. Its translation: CASSLTTVGNQPQHF.

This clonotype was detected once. The DNA of the CDR3 is TGTGCCAGCAGACCCCTGGTGGAGCAGAGAGTCGAGTACTTC. It encodes CASRPLVEQRVEYF. The rearrangement uses TRBV28 and TRBJ2-7; D is unclear. Per the germline V gene, CDR1 is MDHEN and CDR2 is SYDVKM. The V gene lost 6 bases and the J gene lost 11 bases, with 23 bases spanning the gap. The CDR3 totals 14 residues.